These 4 T cell receptor beta chains share one sample of origin, sequenced in a study of shared clonotypes between healthy human individuals. TCRdb keeps only in-frame clones here, not all; method: immunoSEQ multiplex PCR. The profile covers fewer than 850,000 clones, with 96% appearing a single time and less than 0.3% taken by the ten largest. Positive CCR7 selection of CD45RO-negative cells yielded the naive CD8 cells, and terminally differentiated effector memory CD45RA+ cells were excluded. Sequenced: naive CD8+ T cells sorted from blood. These receptors all come from a man aged 25 to 40 in good health.

This clone was recorded a few times. J is TRBJ1-2 and V is TRBV19; D unresolved. There are 13 residues in the CDR3. The germline V gene has CDR1 LNHDA and CDR2 SQIVND (reference sequence). V shed 11 bases and J shed 0 bases, with 13 bases lying between them. The CDR3 DNA sequence: TGTGCCCTTCTCAGTGGAGCTAACTATGGCTACACCTTC. Translated: CALLSGANYGYTF.

The chain couples TRBV14 to TRBJ1-1; unclear D gene. The CDR3 covers 12 residues. Trimming pared 0 bases from V and 7 bases from J, leaving 6 bases between. Germline lookup yields CDR1 SGHDN and CDR2 FVKESK. The CDR3 is CASSQDHVEAFF. The CDR3 DNA sequence: TGTGCCAGCAGCCAAGACCATGTTGAAGCTTTCTTT.

The gene calls are TRBV2 and TRBJ2-3; 8 positions agree with TRBD1. CDR3 length: 14 amino acids. The germline V gene has CDR1 SNHLY and CDR2 FYNNEI. V was pared by 8 bases and J by 5 bases, with 9 bases of the junction left unmatched. CDR3 DNA: TGTGCCAGCCAAGACAGGGGAGGCATAGATACGCAGTATTTT. This sequence encodes CASQDRGGIDTQYF.

The chain has TRBV11-3 and TRBJ1-2; D remains ambiguous. CDR1 SGHNT and CDR2 YENEEA come from the germline V gene. The CDR3 spans 10 residues. V gave up 3 bases and J gave up 6 bases, with 2 bases separating them. CDR3 DNA: TGTGCCAGCAGCTTCCATGGCTACACCTTC. Translation gives CASSFHGYTF.